The 21 T cell receptor beta chains given below trace back to one sample, sequenced in a study of identical twins. TCRdb recomputed calls from the 5' RACE reads with MiXCR, one row per CDR3 protein. The repertoire holds hundreds of thousands of distinct CDR3 sequences, with 7.5% as singletons. The data were also submitted as part of a second study, on yellow fever vaccine responses in identical twins.

Sequencing was carried out using memory (CD45RO+) T cells sorted from blood. All receptors come from a woman aged 18-29 years in good health.

This chain links TRBV6-4 with TRBJ2-1, with no clear D. CDR3 size: 13 residues. CDR1 MRHNA and CDR2 SNTAGT come from the germline V gene. The germline V and J ends were trimmed by 3 bases and 5 bases, with 8 bases remaining between them. The CDR3 sequence is CASSECRNNEQFF. The CDR3 DNA reads TGTGCCAGCAGTGAGTGTAGGAACAATGAGCAGTTCTTC.

The chain uses TRBV20-1 and TRBJ2-2, with 9 bases identical to TRBD1. CDR1 is DFQATT and CDR2 is SNEGSKA in the germline V gene (reference sequence). Unmatched junction bases numbered 4, after V lost 2 bases and J lost 0 bases. The CDR3 covers 16 residues. DNA of the CDR3: TGCAGTGCTAGAACCACAGGGGGCGCGAACACCGGGGAGCTGTTTTTT. Protein sequence: CSARTTGGANTGELFF.

The chain combines TRBV11-2 with TRBJ2-1; 8 bases match TRBD2. V was pared by 0 bases and J by 4 bases, with 8 bases of the junction left unmatched. CDR1 SGHAT and CDR2 FQNNGV come from the germline V gene. The CDR3 has 17 amino acids. This CDR3 reads CASSLEGRLALYNEQFF. The CDR3 DNA reads TGTGCCAGCAGCTTAGAAGGGAGACTAGCGCTTTACAATGAGCAGTTCTTC.

In this sample, this clonotype turned up many times. The chain uses TRBV27 and TRBJ2-2, with 8 bases lining up with TRBD2. The CDR3 spans 15 residues. V lost 10 bases to trimming and J lost 5 bases; unmatched junction nucleotides: 12. The germline CDR1 and CDR2 sequences are MNHEY and SMNVEV (reference sequence). Here the CDR3 DNA reads TGTGCCACCCATAGCGGGACTAAGGGGACCGGGGAGCTGTTTTTT. Translating gives CATHSGTKGTGELFF.

This clonotype was counted a few times. This chain connects TRBV10-2 to TRBJ2-1; D is unclear. V lost 0 bases and J lost 12, with 6 bases in between. CDR1 WSHSY and CDR2 SAAADI come from the germline V gene. The CDR3 runs 11 residues. Here the CDR3 DNA reads TGCGCCAGCAGTGAGTCAAAGGGGCAGTTCTTC. As protein: CASSESKGQFF.

This chain links TRBV12-3 or TRBV12-4 with TRBJ2-2; D gene unclear. Trimming shortened V by 7 bases and J by 2 bases, and 5 bases separated the two germline ends. The CDR3 consists of 12 residues. The CDR3 sequence is CASKGNTGELFF. The DNA for the CDR3 is TGTGCCAGCAAGGGCAACACCGGGGAGCTGTTTTTT.

In its sample, this clonotype was seen many times. The V call is TRBV12-3 or TRBV12-4, the J call TRBJ1-5; D perhaps matches TRBD1 (5 bases). This CDR3 region has 15 residues. V lost 5 bases and J lost 3, with 14 bases in between. Here the CDR3 reads CASSPDLGANQPQHF. CDR3 bases: TGTGCCAGCAGTCCCGATCTCGGGGCCAATCAGCCCCAGCATTTT.

This clonotype was counted many times. The chain joins TRBV20-1 to TRBJ2-5; no definite D call. The CDR3 has 12 residues. Germline values: CDR1 DFQATT, CDR2 SNEGSKA (reference sequence). Trimming pared 6 bases from V and 2 bases from J, leaving 10 bases between. The CDR3 DNA sequence: TGCAGTGCCCCCCAAGGACAAGAGACCCAGTACTTC. Its translation is CSAPQGQETQYF.

This clonotype turned up a few times. This sequence joins TRBV7-2 and TRBJ2-7, with 12 nucleotides matching TRBD2. V was clipped by 5 bases and J by 1 base; unmatched bases: 6. There are 16 residues in the CDR3. Per germline, CDR1 SGHTA and CDR2 FQGNSA. CDR3 region: CASSPSSGGASYEQYF. The CDR3, as DNA: TGTGCCAGCAGCCCCTCTAGCGGGGGGGCTTCCTACGAGCAGTACTTC.

Many counts were recorded for this clonotype. V is TRBV10-3 and J is TRBJ2-7; no definite D call. CDR3 length: 12 residues. Germline V gene sequence: CDR1 ENHRY, CDR2 SYGVKD. Trimming shortened V by 0 bases and J by 3 bases, and 3 bases separated the two germline ends. This chain's CDR3 is CAISESVYEQYF. The DNA for the CDR3 is TGTGCCATCAGTGAGTCGGTCTACGAGCAGTACTTC.

This clonotype was found a few times. The J gene is TRBJ1-1, the V gene TRBV12-3 or TRBV12-4; the D is unclear. The CDR3 is 13 residues long. The V end was cut by 2 bases, the J end by 1 base, with 5 bases between. The CDR3 loop is CASSLSKNTEAFF. DNA of the CDR3: TGTGCCAGCAGTTTAAGCAAGAACACTGAAGCTTTCTTT.

The chain's CDR3 is CASSFLAGLGYEQYF. CDR3 DNA: TGCGCCAGCAGCTTCCTAGCGGGTCTCGGCTACGAGCAGTACTTC. V is TRBV5-1 and J is TRBJ2-7, with TRBD2 matching over 8 bases. From germline, CDR1 is SGHRS and CDR2 YFSETQ. V shed 2 bases and J 3 bases; nucleotides not matched to a gene: 7. The CDR3 consists of 15 residues.

There are many counts of this clonotype. This chain links TRBV27 with TRBJ2-3; no clear D gene. The CDR3 length is 14 residues. CDR1 is MNHEY and CDR2 is SMNVEV in the germline V gene (reference sequence). Trimming removed 7 bases from V and 4 bases from J, with 15 bases in between. The CDR3 DNA sequence: TGTGCCAGCACCCAACAAAGAGACGCAGATACGCAGTATTTT. This codes for CASTQQRDADTQYF.

This clonotype came up many times. The rearrangement links TRBV4-2 to TRBJ2-1, with 8 bases matching TRBD2. Germline loops: CDR1 LGHNA, CDR2 YNFKEQ. Trimming removed 1 base from V and 4 bases from J; junction bases left unmatched: 6. This CDR3 is built from 16 residues. DNA of the CDR3: TGTGCCAGCAGCCAAGCGTCTAGCGGGCGGTACAATGAGCAGTTCTTC. Translating gives CASSQASSGRYNEQFF.

The V gene is TRBV23-1, the J gene TRBJ2-7; D gene ambiguous. TRBV23-1 is an ORF for which the function is uncertain. The ends were cut back, 4 bases at V and 5 bases at J, with 6 bases in the middle. This CDR3 has 11 residues. The CDR3 here is CASSPFDEQYF. As DNA, the CDR3 is TGCGCCAGCAGTCCCTTCGACGAGCAGTACTTC.

This clonotype was counted many times. This chain joins TRBV4-2 and TRBJ1-2; no reliable D call. Germline-derived CDR1 and CDR2 are LGHNA and YNFKEQ. The V end lost 0 bases, the J end lost 4 bases, and 9 bases lay between the germline ends. The CDR3 covers 14 residues. The CDR3 spells CASSQEMVGYGYTF. CDR3 nucleotides: TGTGCCAGCAGCCAAGAGATGGTCGGCTATGGCTACACCTTC.

The DNA of the CDR3 is TGTGCCAGCAGCGATCGGGGGCCTAACAATGAGCAGTTCTTC. Translated, it gives CASSDRGPNNEQFF. V usage is TRBV7-2 and J usage is TRBJ2-1; D might be TRBD1 or TRBD2, each matching 6 bases. Trimming stripped 5 bases from V and 5 bases from J, with 13 bases between. The CDR3 has 14 residues. Germline CDR1 is SGHTA and CDR2 is FQGNSA.

This clonotype was counted between two and nine times. V is TRBV29-1 and J is TRBJ2-1, with 14 bases fitting TRBD2. The V gene end was trimmed by 2 bases and the J gene end by 8 bases; junction bases not matched to a gene: 8. Germline CDR1 SQVTM, CDR2 ANQGSEA. This CDR3 contains 16 residues. CDR3 region: CSVERTGTSGSDEQFF. In DNA form, the CDR3 reads TGCAGCGTTGAAAGGACCGGGACTAGCGGGAGCGATGAGCAGTTCTTC.

Ten or more counts support this clonotype. This chain connects TRBV12-3 or TRBV12-4 to TRBJ2-1; D call uncertain. This CDR3 has 14 residues. Trimming stripped 5 bases from V and 6 bases from J, with 14 bases between. Written as DNA, the CDR3 is TGTGCCAGCAGTCAATTGACGGAAGGCAATGAGCAGTTCTTC. This sequence encodes CASSQLTEGNEQFF.

The chain joins TRBV10-3 to TRBJ1-1, with no clear D. CDR3 length equals 15 residues. Germline V gives CDR1 ENHRY, CDR2 SYGVKD. V lost 2 bases and J lost 7, with 17 bases in between. The CDR3 is CAISEPRPVPDEAFF. The CDR3 bases are TGTGCCATCAGTGAGCCCCGCCCCGTGCCGGATGAAGCTTTCTTT.

This clonotype was counted at least ten times. V is TRBV7-2 and J is TRBJ1-5; no definite D call. The CDR3 loop spans 15 amino acids. Trimming pared 4 bases from V and 3 bases from J, leaving 13 bases between. CDR1 is SGHTA, CDR2 FQGNSA, per germline. CDR3 DNA sequence: TGTGCCAGCAGCTGGTTAGGAGACCTCAATCAGCCCCAGCATTTT. Protein sequence: CASSWLGDLNQPQHF. Full variable domain (rest looked up from reference TRBV7-2 and TRBJ1-5): GAGVSQSPSNKVTEKGKDVELRCDPISGHTALYWYRQSLGQGLEFLIYFQGNSAPDKSGLPSDRFSAERTGGSVSTLTIQRTQQEDSAVYLCASSWLGDLNQPQHFGDGTRLSIL.